This T cell receptor beta chain emerged from a study of post-analysis software for immune sequencing data. Study summary: The study covered relapsing-remitting, secondary progressive and progressive-relapsing courses of multiple sclerosis. Study results and caveats: Five or six TRBV segments appeared more often in patients than in controls, and TRBV5-6, TRBV5-1 and TRBV20-1 were among these. Patients with multiple sclerosis recorded significantly lower normalized Chao1 diversity than controls, the study found. F measure showed strong co-clustering of same-batch samples.

Remarks on this clonotype: What it recognizes is unknown.

The library was made from cDNA and included unique molecular identifiers. Input populations of roughly 0.85 to 11 million T cells gave rise to approximately 480,000 cDNA molecules. TCRdb used MiXCR to reprocess the PCR reads, holding one entry per CDR3 protein. The sample yields 350,000 to 500,000 distinct CDR3 sequences, about 39% seen once. Trimming stripped 0 bases from V and 0 bases from J, with 7 bases between. CDR1 and CDR2 from the germline V gene are SGHKS and YYEKEE (reference sequence). This CDR3 is built from 16 residues. This receptor was taken from a girl aged 2 to 9 with multiple sclerosis. Input material: blood. The V and J genes are TRBV5-5 and TRBJ1-6; TRBD1 is a possible D gene (5 bases). As DNA, the CDR3 is TGTGCCAGCAGCTTGGACAGGAGCTCCTATAATTCACCCCTCCACTTT. It is translated as CASSLDRSSYNSPLHF.